Below, 11 T cell receptor beta chains from the same sample are listed, as sequenced in a study of blood T cell repertoires in COVID-19 (dated by TCRdb to 2018 to 2020). Libraries were constructed by the immunoSEQ multiplex PCR assay. This is the immuneACCESS table as TCRdb keeps it, with only in-frame sequences that have V and J called. A part of the clones is gone; compared with another copy, unresolved V genes explain less than half, and the rest is unexplained. The sample table shows over 250,000 clones, and 88% are seen once. 0.9% to 1% of the sample is taken by the ten largest. The sequencing input was peripheral blood. The receptors were sampled from a woman aged 40 to 50 who had recovered from COVID-19.

The genes are TRBV11-3 and TRBJ2-2, with D unresolved. The V end was cut by 1 base, the J end by 4 bases, with 4 bases between. From germline, CDR1 is SGHNT and CDR2 YENEEA. The CDR3 has 13 residues. CDR3 in amino acids: CASSLARTGELFF. Written as DNA, the CDR3 is TGTGCCAGCAGCTTAGCGCGCACCGGGGAGCTGTTTTTT.

V usage is TRBV7-2 and J usage is TRBJ2-7; TRBD1 agrees at 8 bases. The CDR3 contains 16 residues. CDR1 SGHTA and CDR2 FQGNSA come from the germline V gene. V lost 2 bases, J lost 2 bases, and 8 bases stayed unmatched. CDR3 residues: CASSLQDRASAYEQYF. The CDR3, as DNA: TGTGCCAGCAGCTTACAGGACAGGGCCTCTGCCTACGAGCAGTACTTC. The full variable domain, completed using reference TRBV7-2 and TRBJ2-7, is GAGVSQSPSNKVTEKGKDVELRCDPISGHTALYWYRQSLGQGLEFLIYFQGNSAPDKSGLPSDRFSAERTGGSVSTLTIQRTQQEDSAVYLCASSLQDRASAYEQYFGPGTRLTVT.

This chain joins TRBV11-3 and TRBJ2-2, with 9 bases aligning to TRBD1. Trimming took 1 base from V and 8 from J; bases not matched to a gene: 5. The CDR3 consists of 15 residues. In germline, CDR1 is SGHNT, CDR2 YENEEA. CDR3 nucleotides: TGTGCCAGCAGCTTAGTTACAGGGGGCGATGGGGAGCTGTTTTTT. It codes for CASSLVTGGDGELFF.

The rearrangement uses TRBV5-6 and TRBJ1-5, with 7 bases lining up with TRBD1. CDR3 length: 15 residues. Germline values: CDR1 SGHDT, CDR2 YYEEEE. V shed 4 bases, J shed 1 base, and the junction held 5 bases outside the gene matches. In DNA, the CDR3 is TGTGCCAGCAGCACACTGGGACAGAGCAATCAGCCCCAGCATTTT. Translating gives CASSTLGQSNQPQHF.

CDR3 protein: CASSPRGGDSNQPQHF. The CDR3 nucleotides read TGTGCCAGTAGTCCCCGGGGGGGGGATAGCAATCAGCCCCAGCATTTT. V usage is TRBV19 and J usage is TRBJ1-5; a possible D gene is TRBD1 (5 bases). With 5 bases removed from V and 0 bases from J, the gap between germline ends came to 14 bases. The CDR3 length is 16 residues. Germline V lookup: CDR1 LNHDA, CDR2 SQIVND (reference sequence). The entire variable domain, with the rest obtained from reference TRBV19 and TRBJ1-5, is as follows: DGGITQSPKYLFRKEGQNVTLSCEQNLNHDAMYWYRQDPGQGLRLIYYSQIVNDFQKGDIAEGYSVSREKKESFPLTVTSAQKNPTAFYLCASSPRGGDSNQPQHFGDGTRLSIL.

The gene calls are TRBV5-6 and TRBJ1-2; 7 bases match TRBD1. The CDR3 runs to 13 residues. Germline CDR1 reads SGHDT; CDR2 reads YYEEEE. J lost 7 bases, V lost 4 bases, and 7 bases had no gene match. CDR3 amino acids: CASSVTGAGGYTF. As DNA, the CDR3 is TGTGCCAGCAGCGTAACAGGGGCCGGTGGCTACACCTTC.

The chain links TRBV29-1 to TRBJ1-4; 10 bases align to TRBD1. Germline values: CDR1 SQVTM, CDR2 ANQGSEA. V lost 4 bases to trimming and J lost 8 bases; unmatched junction nucleotides: 7. CDR3 length: 14 amino acids. CDR3 amino acids: CSVAGGQGSEKLFF. DNA of the CDR3: TGCAGCGTTGCGGGGGGACAGGGGTCAGAAAAACTGTTTTTT.

The chain couples TRBV19 to TRBJ1-2; D not resolved. This CDR3 is built from 13 residues. CDR1 is LNHDA and CDR2 is SQIVND in the germline V gene (reference sequence). The germline V and J ends were trimmed by 10 bases and 4 bases, with 16 bases remaining between them. CDR3 bases: TGTGCCACCTCTCGAACCCACGGCTATGGCTACACCTTC. Its translation: CATSRTHGYGYTF.

The J gene is TRBJ2-5, the V gene TRBV5-3; 7 bases agree with TRBD2. TRBV5-3 is identified as an open reading frame with a role that is uncertain. This CDR3 contains 15 residues. V was clipped by 1 base and J by 5 bases; unmatched bases: 8. This chain's CDR3 is CARSLFSAGGETQYF. CDR3 coding DNA: TGTGCCAGAAGCTTGTTTTCCGCCGGGGGGGAGACCCAGTACTTC.

This chain uses TRBV10-3 with TRBJ1-5, with a possible D match to TRBD1 (5 bases). V was shortened by 0 bases and J by 7 bases, with 13 bases between the two germline ends. Germline V gene sequence: CDR1 ENHRY, CDR2 SYGVKD. CDR3 length equals 15 residues. The CDR3 DNA follows: TGTGCCATCAGTGAGTCGGGGACGGCGGGGCAGCCCCAGCATTTT. Its protein product is CAISESGTAGQPQHF.

This rearrangement joins TRBV7-9 to TRBJ2-5; 11 nucleotides align to TRBD1. Germline loops: CDR1 SEHNR, CDR2 FQNEAQ (reference sequence). J lost 3 bases, V lost 7 bases, and 7 bases had no gene match. The CDR3 runs to 15 residues. CDR3 sequence: CASTPLGQGEETQYF. The CDR3 nucleotides are TGTGCCAGCACCCCCCTGGGACAGGGGGAAGAGACCCAGTACTTC.